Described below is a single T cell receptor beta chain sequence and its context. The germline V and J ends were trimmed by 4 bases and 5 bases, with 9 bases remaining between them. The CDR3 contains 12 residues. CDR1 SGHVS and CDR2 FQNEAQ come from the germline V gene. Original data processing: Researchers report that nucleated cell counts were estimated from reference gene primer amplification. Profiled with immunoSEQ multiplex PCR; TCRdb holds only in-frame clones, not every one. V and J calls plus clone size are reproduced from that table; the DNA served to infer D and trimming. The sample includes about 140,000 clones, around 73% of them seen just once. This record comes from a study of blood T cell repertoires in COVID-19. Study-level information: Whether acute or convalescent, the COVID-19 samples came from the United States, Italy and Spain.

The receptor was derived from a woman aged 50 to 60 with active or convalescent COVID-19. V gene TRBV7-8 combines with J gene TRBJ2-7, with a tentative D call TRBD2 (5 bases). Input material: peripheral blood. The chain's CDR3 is CASSSLGNEQYF. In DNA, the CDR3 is TGTGCCAGCAGCTCACTAGGGAACGAGCAGTACTTC. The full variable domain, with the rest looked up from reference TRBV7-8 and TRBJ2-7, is GAGVSQSPRYKVAKRGQDVALRCDPISGHVSLFWYQQALGQGPEFLTYFQNEAQLDKSGLPSDRFFAERPEGSVSTLKIQRTQQEDSAVYLCASSSLGNEQYFGPGTRLTVT.